This T cell receptor (beta chain) was observed in a study of blood T cell repertoires in COVID-19. The protocol was immunoSEQ multiplex PCR, while the TCRdb copy is restricted to in-frame clones and leaves out a portion. The sample lists about 280,000 clones, approximately 80% occurring once. J lost 0 bases, V lost 0 bases, and 8 bases had no gene match. CDR1 and CDR2 from the germline V gene are LGHNA and YNFKEQ. This CDR3 is 18 amino acids long. The gene calls are TRBV4-2 and TRBJ1-5; 7 bases are a match to TRBD1. Sequenced: PBMCs or T cells enriched from blood (not recorded which). The sequence was obtained from a middle-aged man who had been exposed to COVID-19. CDR3 DNA sequence: TGTGCCAGCAGCCAAGATGCTGAGGGGGCCGATAGCAATCAGCCCCAGCATTTT. It codes for CASSQDAEGADSNQPQHF.